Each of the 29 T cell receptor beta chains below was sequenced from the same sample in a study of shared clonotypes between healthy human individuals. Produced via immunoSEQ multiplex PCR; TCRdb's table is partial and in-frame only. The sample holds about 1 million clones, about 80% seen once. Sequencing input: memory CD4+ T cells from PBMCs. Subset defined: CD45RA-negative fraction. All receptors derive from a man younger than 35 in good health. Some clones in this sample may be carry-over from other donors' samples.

The CDR3 DNA reads TGTGCCAGCAGCGTAGGTCCTAGCGGGGGATACGAGCAGTACTTC. This sequence encodes CASSVGPSGGYEQYF. The V and J genes are TRBV9 and TRBJ2-7; 10 nucleotides match TRBD2. The V gene's germline CDR1 is SGDLS and CDR2 YYNGEE. Trimming took 0 bases from V and 4 from J; bases not matched to a gene: 4. This CDR3 contains 15 residues.

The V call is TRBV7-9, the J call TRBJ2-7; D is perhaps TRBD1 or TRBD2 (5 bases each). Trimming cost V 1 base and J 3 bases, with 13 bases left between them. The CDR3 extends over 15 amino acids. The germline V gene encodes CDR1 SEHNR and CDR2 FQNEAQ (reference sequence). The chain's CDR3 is CASSLGGPALYEQYF. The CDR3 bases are TGTGCCAGCAGCTTAGGGGGACCCGCCCTCTACGAGCAGTACTTC.

CDR3 in DNA: TGTGCCAGCAGCCTCCTTCACGATACGCAGTATTTT. Translating gives CASSLLHDTQYF. The V call is TRBV28, the J call TRBJ2-3; no definite D call. V dropped 6 bases and J dropped 6 bases, with 10 bases sitting between them. The germline V gene has CDR1 MDHEN and CDR2 SYDVKM. This CDR3 has 12 amino acids.

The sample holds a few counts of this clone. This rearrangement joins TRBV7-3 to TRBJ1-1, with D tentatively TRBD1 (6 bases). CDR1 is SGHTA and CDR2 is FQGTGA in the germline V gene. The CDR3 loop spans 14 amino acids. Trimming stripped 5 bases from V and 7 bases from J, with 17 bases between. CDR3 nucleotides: TGTGCCAGCAGCCCTTCAGGGGCGCGGGGTGAAGCTTTCTTT. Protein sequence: CASSPSGARGEAFF.

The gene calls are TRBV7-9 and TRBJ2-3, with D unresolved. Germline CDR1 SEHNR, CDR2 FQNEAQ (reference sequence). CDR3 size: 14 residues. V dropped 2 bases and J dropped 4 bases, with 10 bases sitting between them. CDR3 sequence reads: CASSLSRNADTQYF. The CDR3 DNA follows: TGTGCCAGCAGCTTAAGCAGGAACGCAGATACGCAGTATTTT.

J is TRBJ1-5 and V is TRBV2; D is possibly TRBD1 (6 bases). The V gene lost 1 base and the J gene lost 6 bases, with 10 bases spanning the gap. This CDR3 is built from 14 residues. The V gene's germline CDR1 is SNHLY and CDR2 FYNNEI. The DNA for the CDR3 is TGTGCCAGCAGTGAAGGGACAGAGGGTCAGCCCCAGCATTTT. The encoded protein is CASSEGTEGQPQHF.

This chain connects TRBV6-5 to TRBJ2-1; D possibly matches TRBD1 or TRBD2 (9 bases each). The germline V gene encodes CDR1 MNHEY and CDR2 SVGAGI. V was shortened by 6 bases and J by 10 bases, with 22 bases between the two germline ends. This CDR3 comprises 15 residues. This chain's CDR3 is CASRASGTGRDEQFF. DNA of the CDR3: TGTGCCAGCAGGGCTAGCGGGACAGGGAGGGACGAGCAGTTCTTC.

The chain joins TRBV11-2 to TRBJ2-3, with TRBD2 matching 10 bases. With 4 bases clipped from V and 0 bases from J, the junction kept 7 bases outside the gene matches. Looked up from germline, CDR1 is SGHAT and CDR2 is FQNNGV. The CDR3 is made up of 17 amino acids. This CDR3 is CASSWDVAGGSTDTQYF. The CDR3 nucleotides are TGTGCCAGCAGCTGGGACGTAGCGGGGGGTAGCACAGATACGCAGTATTTT.

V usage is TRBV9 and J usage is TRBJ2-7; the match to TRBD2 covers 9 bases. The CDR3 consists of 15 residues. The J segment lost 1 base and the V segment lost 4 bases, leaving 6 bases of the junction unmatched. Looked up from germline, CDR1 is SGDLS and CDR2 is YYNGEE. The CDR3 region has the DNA TGTGCCAGCAGCCCCCGACTAGCGGAATCCTACGAGCAGTACTTC. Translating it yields CASSPRLAESYEQYF.

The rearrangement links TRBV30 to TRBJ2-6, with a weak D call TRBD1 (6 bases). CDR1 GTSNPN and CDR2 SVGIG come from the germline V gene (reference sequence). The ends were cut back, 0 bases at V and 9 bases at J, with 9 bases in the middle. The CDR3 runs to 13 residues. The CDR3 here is CAWSVQGVNVLTF. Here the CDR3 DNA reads TGTGCCTGGAGTGTACAGGGTGTCAACGTCCTGACTTTC. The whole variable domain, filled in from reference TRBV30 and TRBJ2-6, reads SQTIHQWPATLVQPVGSPLSLECTVEGTSNPNLYWYRQAAGRGLQLLFYSVGIGQISSEVPQNLSASRPQDRQFILSSKKLLLSDSGFYLCAWSVQGVNVLTFGAGSRLTVL.

CDR3 sequence (DNA): TGCGCCAGCAGCTTGTGGGGGATGGATGGGGCCAACGTCCTGACTTTC. Encoded protein: CASSLWGMDGANVLTF. The chain uses TRBV5-1 and TRBJ2-6; TRBD1 or TRBD2 may be the D gene (5 bases each). The CDR3 extends over 16 amino acids. V was trimmed by 1 base and J by 3 bases, leaving 11 bases between them. The germline V gene encodes CDR1 SGHRS and CDR2 YFSETQ.

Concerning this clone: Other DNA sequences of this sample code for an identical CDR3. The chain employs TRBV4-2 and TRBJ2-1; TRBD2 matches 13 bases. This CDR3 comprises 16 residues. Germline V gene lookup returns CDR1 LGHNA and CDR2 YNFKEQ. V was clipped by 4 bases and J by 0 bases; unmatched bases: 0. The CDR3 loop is CASSRTSGSSYNEQFF. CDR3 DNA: TGTGCCAGCAGCCGGACTAGCGGGAGCTCCTACAATGAGCAGTTCTTC.

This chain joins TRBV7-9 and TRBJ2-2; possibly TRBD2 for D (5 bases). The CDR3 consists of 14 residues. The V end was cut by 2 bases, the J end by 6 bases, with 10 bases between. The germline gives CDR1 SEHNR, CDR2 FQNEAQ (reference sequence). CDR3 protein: CASSLWTGAGELFF. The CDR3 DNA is TGTGCCAGCAGCTTATGGACCGGGGCCGGGGAGCTGTTTTTT.

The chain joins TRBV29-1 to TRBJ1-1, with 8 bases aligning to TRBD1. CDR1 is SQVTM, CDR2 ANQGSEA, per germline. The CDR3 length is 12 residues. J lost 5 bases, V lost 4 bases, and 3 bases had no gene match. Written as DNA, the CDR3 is TGCAGCGTTGGCGACAGGGGAACTGAAGCTTTCTTT. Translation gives CSVGDRGTEAFF.

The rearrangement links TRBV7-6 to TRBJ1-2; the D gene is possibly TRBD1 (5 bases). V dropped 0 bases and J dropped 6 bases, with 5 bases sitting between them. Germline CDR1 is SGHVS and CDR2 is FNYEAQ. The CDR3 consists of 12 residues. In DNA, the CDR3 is TGTGCCAGCAGCTTAGCCAGGGATGGCTACACCTTC. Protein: CASSLARDGYTF.

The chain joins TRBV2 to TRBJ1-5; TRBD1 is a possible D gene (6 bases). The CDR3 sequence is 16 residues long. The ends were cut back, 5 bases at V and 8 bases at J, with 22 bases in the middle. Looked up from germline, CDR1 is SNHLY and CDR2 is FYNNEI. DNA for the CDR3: TGTGCCAGCAGTATACAACGGACAGTCGCACGGGAGCCCCAGCATTTT. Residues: CASSIQRTVAREPQHF.

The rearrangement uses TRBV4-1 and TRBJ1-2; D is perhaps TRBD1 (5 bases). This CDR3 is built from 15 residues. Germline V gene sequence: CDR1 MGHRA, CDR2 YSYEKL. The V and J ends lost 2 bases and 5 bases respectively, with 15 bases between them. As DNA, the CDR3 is TGCGCCAGCAGCCAACCAACACGGGACGGGTATGGCTACACCTTC. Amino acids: CASSQPTRDGYGYTF.

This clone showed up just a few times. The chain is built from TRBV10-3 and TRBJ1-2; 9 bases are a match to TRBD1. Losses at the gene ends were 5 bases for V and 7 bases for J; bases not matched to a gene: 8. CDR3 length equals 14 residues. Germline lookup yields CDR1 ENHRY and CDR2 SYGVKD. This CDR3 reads CAISSDRGRSGYTF. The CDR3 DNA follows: TGTGCCATCAGTTCGGACAGGGGCCGAAGTGGCTACACCTTC.

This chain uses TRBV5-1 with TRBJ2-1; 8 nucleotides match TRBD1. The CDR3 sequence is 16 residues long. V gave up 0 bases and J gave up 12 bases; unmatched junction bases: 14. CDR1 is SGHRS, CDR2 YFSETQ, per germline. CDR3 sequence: CASSLEDRDKLRGQFF. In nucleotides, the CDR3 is TGCGCCAGCAGCTTGGAGGACAGGGATAAGCTAAGGGGGCAGTTCTTC.

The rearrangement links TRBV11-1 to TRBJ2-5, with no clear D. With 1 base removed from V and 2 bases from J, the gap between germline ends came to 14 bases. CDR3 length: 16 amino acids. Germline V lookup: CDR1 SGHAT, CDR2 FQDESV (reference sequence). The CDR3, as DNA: TGTGCCAGCAGCTTAGATAGGTACAGAACGCAAGAGACCCAGTACTTC. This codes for CASSLDRYRTQETQYF.

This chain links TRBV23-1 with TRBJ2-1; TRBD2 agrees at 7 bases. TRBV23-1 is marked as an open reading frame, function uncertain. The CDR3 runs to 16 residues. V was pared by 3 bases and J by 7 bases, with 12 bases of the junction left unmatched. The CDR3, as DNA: TGCGCCAGCAGTCATCCAGACGCGGGAGCCTGTAATGAGCAGTTCTTC. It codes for CASSHPDAGACNEQFF.

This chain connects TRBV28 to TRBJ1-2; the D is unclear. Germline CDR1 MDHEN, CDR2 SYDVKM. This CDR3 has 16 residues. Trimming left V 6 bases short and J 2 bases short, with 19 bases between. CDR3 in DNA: TGTGCCAGCAGCCGTCCCGCTAGTGTCCGCAACTATGGCTACACCTTC. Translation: CASSRPASVRNYGYTF.

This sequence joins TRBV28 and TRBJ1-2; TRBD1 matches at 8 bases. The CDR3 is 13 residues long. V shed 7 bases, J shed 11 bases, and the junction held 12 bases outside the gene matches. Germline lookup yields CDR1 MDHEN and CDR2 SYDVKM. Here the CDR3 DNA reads TGTGCCAGCACCGTCCCAGGGGGCGCGGAGTACACCTTC. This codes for CASTVPGGAEYTF.

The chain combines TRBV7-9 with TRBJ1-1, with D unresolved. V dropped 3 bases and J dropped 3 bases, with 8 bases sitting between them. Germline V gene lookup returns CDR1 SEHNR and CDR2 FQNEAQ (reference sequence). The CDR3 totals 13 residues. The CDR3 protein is CASSFLVDTEAFF. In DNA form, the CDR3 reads TGTGCCAGCAGCTTCTTGGTGGACACTGAAGCTTTCTTT.

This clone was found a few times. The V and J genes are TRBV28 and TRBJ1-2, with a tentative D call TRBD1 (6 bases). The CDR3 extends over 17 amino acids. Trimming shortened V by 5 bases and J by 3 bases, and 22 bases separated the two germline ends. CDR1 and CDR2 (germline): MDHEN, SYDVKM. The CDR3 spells CASSDGLRGSLDYGYTF. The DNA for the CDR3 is TGTGCCAGCAGTGACGGACTTAGGGGGTCCCTCGACTATGGCTACACCTTC.

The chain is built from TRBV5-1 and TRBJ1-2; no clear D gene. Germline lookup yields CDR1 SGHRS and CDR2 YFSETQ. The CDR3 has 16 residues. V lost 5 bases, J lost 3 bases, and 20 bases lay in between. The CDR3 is CASRTLWTTEDYGYTF. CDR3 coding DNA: TGCGCCAGCAGGACACTATGGACTACCGAGGACTATGGCTACACCTTC. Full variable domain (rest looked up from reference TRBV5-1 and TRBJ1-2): KAGVTQTPRYLIKTRGQQVTLSCSPISGHRSVSWYQQTPGQGLQFLFEYFSETQRNKGNFPGRFSGRQFSNSRSEMNVSTLELGDSALYLCASRTLWTTEDYGYTFGSGTRLTVV.

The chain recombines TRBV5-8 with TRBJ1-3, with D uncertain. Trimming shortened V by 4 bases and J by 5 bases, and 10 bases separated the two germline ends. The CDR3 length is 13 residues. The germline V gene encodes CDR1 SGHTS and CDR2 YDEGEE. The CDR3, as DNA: TGTGCCAGCAGCCCCAGGTACCGAAACACCATATATTTT. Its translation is CASSPRYRNTIYF.

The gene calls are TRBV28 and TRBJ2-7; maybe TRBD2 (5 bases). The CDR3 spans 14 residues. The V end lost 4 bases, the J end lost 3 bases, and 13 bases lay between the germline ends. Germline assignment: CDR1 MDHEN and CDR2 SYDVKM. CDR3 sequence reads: CASSSPAGSYEQYF. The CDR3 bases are TGTGCCAGCAGTTCCCCGGCGGGTAGCTACGAGCAGTACTTC.

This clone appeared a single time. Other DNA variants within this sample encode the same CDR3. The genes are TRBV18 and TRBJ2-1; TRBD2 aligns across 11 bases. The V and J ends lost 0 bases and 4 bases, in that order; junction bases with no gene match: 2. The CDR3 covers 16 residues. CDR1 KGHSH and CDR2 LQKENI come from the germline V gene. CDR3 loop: CASSPPGTSGYNEQFF. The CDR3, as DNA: TGTGCCAGCTCACCACCTGGGACTAGCGGTTACAATGAGCAGTTCTTC.